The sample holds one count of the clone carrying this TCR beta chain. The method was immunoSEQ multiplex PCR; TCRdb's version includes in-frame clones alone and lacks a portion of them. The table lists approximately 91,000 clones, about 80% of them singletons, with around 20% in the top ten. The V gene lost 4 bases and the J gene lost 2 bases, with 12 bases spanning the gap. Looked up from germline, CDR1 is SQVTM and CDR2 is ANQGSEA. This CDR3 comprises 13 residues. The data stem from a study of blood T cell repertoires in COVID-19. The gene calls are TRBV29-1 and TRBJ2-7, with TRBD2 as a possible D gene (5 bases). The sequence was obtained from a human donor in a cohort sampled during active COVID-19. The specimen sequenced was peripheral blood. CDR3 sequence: CSVGTPGAYEQYF. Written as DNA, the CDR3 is TGCAGCGTTGGGACTCCTGGGGCCTACGAGCAGTACTTC.